Given below is one T cell receptor (beta chain) in context. Its antigen remains unknown. The entry originates in a study of siplizumab effects on memory and regulatory T cells. Study observations and caveats: Naive T cell populations appeared to exhibit greater diversity than memory cells and appeared to be major alloresponse contributors. The drug siplizumab significantly decreased the alloreactive sequences that could be traced to unstimulated CD4+ memory cells. Many proliferating CD4+ or CD8+ clones remained unclassified. Roughly 75-96% of them could not be assigned either a naive or a memory phenotype.

Per sample, 95,000 to 100,000 TCR templates were assayed. The assay was immunoSEQ multiplex PCR, and TCRdb's table has in-frame clones only and misses some. There are roughly 56,000 clones in the sample; 90% to 95% occur only once, and 38% lies in the top ten. The CDR3 runs to 14 residues. The germline CDR1 and CDR2 sequences are SQVTM and ANQGSEA. V was cut by 6 bases and J by 5 bases, with 16 bases left in between. The origin of this receptor is a human donor in good health. This chain uses TRBV29-1 with TRBJ1-4; D is undetermined. The sequencing sample was made of CD8+ T cells sorted from blood. The CDR3 DNA sequence: TGCAGCGTGACGGCGACGGAAAGAAATGAAAAACTGTTTTTT. It is translated as CSVTATERNEKLFF.